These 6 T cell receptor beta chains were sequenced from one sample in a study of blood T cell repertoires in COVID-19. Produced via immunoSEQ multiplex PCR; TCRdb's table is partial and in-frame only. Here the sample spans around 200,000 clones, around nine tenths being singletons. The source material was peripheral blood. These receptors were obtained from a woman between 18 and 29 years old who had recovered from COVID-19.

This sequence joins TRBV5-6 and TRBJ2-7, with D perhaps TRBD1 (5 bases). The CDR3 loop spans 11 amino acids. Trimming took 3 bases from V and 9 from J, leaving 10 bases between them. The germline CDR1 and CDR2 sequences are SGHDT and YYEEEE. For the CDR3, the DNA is TGTGCCAGCAGCTCAGGGTTGGGGCAGTACTTC. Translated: CASSSGLGQYF.

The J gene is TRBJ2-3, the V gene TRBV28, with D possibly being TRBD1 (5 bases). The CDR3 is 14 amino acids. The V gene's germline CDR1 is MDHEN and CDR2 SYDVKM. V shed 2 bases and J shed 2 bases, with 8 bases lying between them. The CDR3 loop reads CASSLDRSTDTQYF. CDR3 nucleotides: TGTGCCAGCAGTTTAGACAGATCCACAGATACGCAGTATTTT.

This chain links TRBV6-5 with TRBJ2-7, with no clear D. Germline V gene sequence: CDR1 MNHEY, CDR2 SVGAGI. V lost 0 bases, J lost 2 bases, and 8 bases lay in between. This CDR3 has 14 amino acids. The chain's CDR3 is CASSYSLEPYEQYF. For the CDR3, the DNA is TGTGCCAGCAGTTACTCGCTAGAACCCTACGAGCAGTACTTC.

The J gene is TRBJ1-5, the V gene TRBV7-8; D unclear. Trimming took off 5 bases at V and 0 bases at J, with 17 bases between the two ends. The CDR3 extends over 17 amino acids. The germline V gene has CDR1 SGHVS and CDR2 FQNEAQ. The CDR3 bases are TGTGCCAGCAGCAAAAGAGATAATCCTTATAGCAATCAGCCCCAGCATTTT. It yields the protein CASSKRDNPYSNQPQHF.

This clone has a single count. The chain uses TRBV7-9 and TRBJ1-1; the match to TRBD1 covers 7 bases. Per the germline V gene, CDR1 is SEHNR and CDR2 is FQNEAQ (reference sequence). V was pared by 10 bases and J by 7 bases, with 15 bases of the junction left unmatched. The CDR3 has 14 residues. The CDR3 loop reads CAIEDLDRKIEAFF. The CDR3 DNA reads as TGTGCCATCGAAGACCTGGACAGGAAGATTGAAGCTTTCTTT.

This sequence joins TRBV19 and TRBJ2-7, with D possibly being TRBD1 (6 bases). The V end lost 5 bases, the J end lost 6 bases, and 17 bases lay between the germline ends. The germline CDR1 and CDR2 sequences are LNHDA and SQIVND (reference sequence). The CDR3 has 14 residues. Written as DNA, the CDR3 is TGTGCCAGTAGTTGGGACAAAGGGGCATCCGAGCAGTACTTC. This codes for CASSWDKGASEQYF.